A selection of T cell receptor beta chains follows, all from one sample in a study of T cells in Graves' hyperthyroidism and ophthalmopathy. In TCRdb, the multiplex PCR reads were re-called with MiXCR into one record per CDR3 protein. The table lists around 290,000 distinct CDR3 sequences, 12% to 15% of them singletons. Sequenced sample: blood. The receptors originated from a woman in her thirties or forties with Graves' hyperthyroidism. CDR3s include the opening cysteine and the closing phenylalanine or tryptophan. The order of the fields is J gene, D gene, V gene, clone size, CDR3 DNA, CDR3 protein. D genes are given only for firm matches. Expanded clones get a size class; other rows say once, few or many, or leave the size out.

TRBJ2-2,NA,TRBV29-1,many,TGCAGCGTCGCCTTTTTTGACACCGGGGAGCTGTTTTTT,CSVAFFDTGELFF
TRBJ2-7,NA,TRBV20-1,many,TGCAGTGCTAGAGTGGTGGGCGGGCCGTCCTACGAGCAGTACTTC,CSARVVGGPSYEQYF
TRBJ2-5,NA,TRBV2,many,TGTGCCAGCAGTGAGTGGGCAGGGGTCGGGCAAGAGACCCAGTACTTC,CASSEWAGVGQETQYF
TRBJ2-3,TRBD2,TRBV3-1,many,TGTGCCAGCAGCACTAGCGGGAACGCAGATACGCAGTATTTT,CASSTSGNADTQYF
TRBJ1-2,NA,TRBV5-1,many,TGCGCCAGCAGCTTTGGACTGGAGGAAATTGGCTACACCTTC,CASSFGLEEIGYTF
TRBJ2-7,NA,TRBV27,NA,TGTGCCAGCAGCAGAACCGGGACACGGTACGAGCAGTACTTC,CASSRTGTRYEQYF
TRBJ1-3,NA,TRBV3-1,NA,TGTGCCAGCAGCCAAGATTGGGGGCAAGGAAACACCATATATTTT,CASSQDWGQGNTIYF
TRBJ2-1,NA,TRBV27,NA,TGTGCCAGCAGTTTACTGCCCTTTACCAATGAGCAGTTCTTC,CASSLLPFTNEQFF
TRBJ2-1,NA,TRBV11-2,many,TGTGCCAGCAGCTCGACGGCGAGCTCCTACAATGAGCAGTTCTTC,CASSSTASSYNEQFF
TRBJ1-5,NA,TRBV6-1,many,TGTGCCAGCAGTGAAACAAACCTCAGGGGTCAGCCCCAGCATTTT,CASSETNLRGQPQHF
TRBJ2-1,NA,TRBV19,few,TGTGCCAGTAGTATATGGGCTAGCAGCAGAGACAATGAGCAGTTCTTC,CASSIWASSRDNEQFF
TRBJ2-7,TRBD2,TRBV20-1,NA,TGCAGTGCTAGAGGACCTAGGCGGGAGGGCATGATCAAGCAGTACTTC,CSARGPRREGMIKQYF
TRBJ2-1,TRBD2,TRBV20-1,few,TGCAGTGCTAGTCCTAGCGGCACCTACAATGAGCAGTTCTTC,CSASPSGTYNEQFF
TRBJ1-5,NA,TRBV29-1,NA,TGCAGCGTTGGCAGGGATAGCAATCAGCCCCAGCATTTT,CSVGRDSNQPQHF
TRBJ2-6,NA,TRBV3-1,NA,TGTGCCAGCAGCGTCCGGGTCGCTTCTGGGGCCAACGTCCTGACTTTC,CASSVRVASGANVLTF
TRBJ1-4,NA,TRBV28,NA,TGTGCCAGCAGTTTGCCAGACTATACTAATGAAAAACTGTTTTTT,CASSLPDYTNEKLFF
TRBJ2-7,NA,TRBV20-1,many,TGCAGTGCTACCAACGGAGAAGCCAACGAGCAGTACTTC,CSATNGEANEQYF
TRBJ1-2,NA,TRBV18,many,TGTGCCAGCAGTCCCGACTCTAACTATGGCTACACCTTC,CASSPDSNYGYTF
TRBJ2-3,NA,TRBV4-2,few,TGTGCCAGCAGCCAACAAACGGGAGATGCCACAGACACGCAGTATTTT,CASSQQTGDATDTQYF
TRBJ2-7,TRBD1,TRBV19,few,TGTGCCAGTAGTATAGCCCGACAGGGGGGCGAGCAGTACTTC,CASSIARQGGEQYF
TRBJ2-3,TRBD2,TRBV19,many,TGTGCCAGTAGTGCGGGACTAGCGGGCACAGATACGCAGTATTTT,CASSAGLAGTDTQYF
TRBJ1-2,TRBD1,TRBV2,many,TGTGCCTCCTACGGGACAGGGGGCGTCGGCTATGGCTACACCTTC,CASYGTGGVGYGYTF
TRBJ2-7,NA,TRBV5-1,many,TGCGCCACCAAAGCTGACGGGTCCTCCGAGCAGTACTTC,CATKADGSSEQYF
TRBJ1-2,TRBD1,TRBV18,many,TGTGCCAGCTCACTCACGACAGGGCATGGCTACACCTTC,CASSLTTGHGYTF
TRBJ1-1,TRBD1,TRBV12-3/TRBV12-4,NA,TGTGCCAGCAGCAGGACAGGGGGGACTACAGAAGCTTTCTTT,CASSRTGGTTEAFF
TRBJ1-1,NA,TRBV30,many,TGTGCCTGGAGCACTCCCGGGGGGCGGAACACTGAAGCTTTCTTT,CAWSTPGGRNTEAFF
TRBJ2-2,NA,TRBV11-2,NA,TGTGCCAGCAGCCCCGTGACAACGAACACCGGGGAGCTGTTTTTT,CASSPVTTNTGELFF
TRBJ2-5,TRBD1,TRBV28,many,TGTGCCAGCAGTTCCCCGGGACAGGGGTTTATAGAGACCCAGTACTTC,CASSSPGQGFIETQYF
TRBJ2-1,NA,TRBV27,many,TGTGCCAGCAGCCGCCCGAGCTACAATGAGCAGTTCTTC,CASSRPSYNEQFF
TRBJ2-1,NA,TRBV5-1,many,TGCGCCAGCAGCAGAGGGGGTCGGGAGTCCTACAATGAGCAGTTCTTC,CASSRGGRESYNEQFF
TRBJ2-3,NA,TRBV27,NA,TGTGCCAGCAGTTTATATTCGATGGGCTCTAGGGGGATAGGAACAGATACGCAGTATTTT,CASSLYSMGSRGIGTDTQYF
TRBJ2-1,NA,TRBV19,NA,TGTGCCAGTAGTATAGGGGAAGCATACAATGAGCAGTTCTTC,CASSIGEAYNEQFF
TRBJ1-3,NA,TRBV3-1,many,TGTGCCAGCAGCCCCCGGGGCTCTGGAAACACCATATATTTT,CASSPRGSGNTIYF
TRBJ2-1,NA,TRBV19,few,TGTGCCAGTGGGACTGGGGCGGAGGTCTACAATGAGCAGTTCTTC,CASGTGAEVYNEQFF
TRBJ2-3,TRBD2,TRBV6-5,many,TGTGCCAGCAGTTACTCGTCGGGGGGGGCCCCAGATACGCAGTATTTT,CASSYSSGGAPDTQYF
TRBJ1-2,TRBD1,TRBV7-9,many,TGTGCCAGTGATCCGGGACAGGGGTTCTATGGCTACACCTTC,CASDPGQGFYGYTF
TRBJ1-1,NA,TRBV7-9,many,TGTGCCAGCGGAGTGAACACTGAAGCTTTCTTT,CASGVNTEAFF
TRBJ2-5,TRBD1,TRBV11-2,many,TGTGCCAGCAGCAAGGGGGACAGTCGGGAGACCCAGTACTTC,CASSKGDSRETQYF
TRBJ2-5,NA,TRBV29-1,many,TGCAGCGTTGAGGAAACAGGGAAGACCCAGTACTTC,CSVEETGKTQYF
TRBJ1-1,NA,TRBV5-5,many,TGTGCCAGCGGTACAGGGATAATAAACACTGAAGCTTTCTTT,CASGTGIINTEAFF
TRBJ1-1,NA,TRBV5-1,many,TGCGCCAGCAGCCGGGATAATCTGGAGGCTGAAGCTTTCTTT,CASSRDNLEAEAFF